This T cell receptor (beta chain) is drawn from a study of blood T cell repertoires in COVID-19. The V end lost 0 bases, the J end lost 6 bases, and 8 bases lay between the germline ends. The length of the CDR3 is 14 residues. CDR1 is SGHNT and CDR2 is YENEEA in the germline V gene. Some clones are missing from TCRdb's copy, which holds only in-frame ones; the method was immunoSEQ multiplex PCR. The profile shows approximately 250,000 clones, 90% of them singletons. This chain uses TRBV11-3 with TRBJ2-2; TRBD1 is a possible D gene (5 bases). The origin of this receptor is a woman in her twenties or thirties with acute COVID-19. Sequencing used PBMCs or T cells enriched from blood (not recorded which). DNA for the CDR3: TGTGCCAGCAGCTTAGACAGGGTTTCCGGGGAGCTGTTTTTT. It specifies CASSLDRVSGELFF.